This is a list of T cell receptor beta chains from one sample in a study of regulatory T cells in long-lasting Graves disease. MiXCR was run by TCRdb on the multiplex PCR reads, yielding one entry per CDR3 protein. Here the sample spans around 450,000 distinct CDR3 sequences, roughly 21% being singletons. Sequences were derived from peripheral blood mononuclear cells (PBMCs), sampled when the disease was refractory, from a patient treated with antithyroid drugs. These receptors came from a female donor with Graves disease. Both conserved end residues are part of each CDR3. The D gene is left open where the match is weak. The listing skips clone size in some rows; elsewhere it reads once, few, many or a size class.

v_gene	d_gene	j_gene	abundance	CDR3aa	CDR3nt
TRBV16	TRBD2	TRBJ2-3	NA	CASSQWESGNFADTQYF	TGTGCCAGCAGCCAATGGGAGAGCGGGAACTTCGCAGATACGCAGTATTTT
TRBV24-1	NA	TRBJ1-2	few	CATSDPDVGYTF	TGTGCCACCAGTGATCCGGACGTGGGCTACACCTTC
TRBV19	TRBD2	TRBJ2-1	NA	CASSIRSGGTNEQFF	TGTGCCAGTAGTATACGAAGCGGGGGGACCAATGAGCAGTTCTTC
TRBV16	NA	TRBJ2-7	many	CASSQARGAYEQYF	TGTGCCAGCAGCCAAGCGCGTGGCGCCTACGAGCAGTACTTC
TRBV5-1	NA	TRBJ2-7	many	CASMATPSDEQYF	TGCGCCAGCATGGCCACGCCGAGCGACGAGCAGTACTTC
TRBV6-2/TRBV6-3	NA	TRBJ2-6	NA	CASSYDARLYSGANVLTF	TGTGCCAGCAGTTACGACGCCAGACTATACTCTGGGGCCAACGTCCTGACTTTC
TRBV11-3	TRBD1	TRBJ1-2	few	CASSLGRSFGVLQNRGRTRDGYTF	TGTGCCAGCAGCTTAGGGCGTTCGTTTGGGGTCTTGCAGAACAGGGGAAGAACCCGGGATGGCTACACCTTC
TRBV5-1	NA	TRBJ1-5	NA	CASRRDGASNQPQHF	TGCGCCAGCAGACGTGATGGCGCTAGCAATCAGCCCCAGCATTTT
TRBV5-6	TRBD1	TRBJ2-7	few	CASSSQTGGYEQYF	TGTGCCAGCAGCTCGCAGACAGGGGGCTACGAGCAGTACTTC
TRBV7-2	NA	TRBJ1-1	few	CASSLVGSLNTEAFF	TGTGCCAGCAGCTTAGTAGGCAGCCTGAACACTGAAGCTTTCTTT